There are a few counts of the clone carrying this T cell receptor beta chain. Antigen unknown. Looked up from germline, CDR1 is MDHEN and CDR2 is SYDVKM. The CDR3 consists of 14 residues. Trimming took off 6 bases at V and 8 bases at J, with 19 bases between the two ends. A modified ARM-PCR protocol with three rounds of nested PCR amplified TCRbeta. In TCRdb, the multiplex PCR reads were re-called with MiXCR into one record per CDR3 protein. The table shows about 68,000 distinct CDR3 sequences, with 60% occurring only once. The sample comes from a study of tumor and adjacent non-tumor tissue in lung cancer. The wider study: The cohort had around eleven adenocarcinoma, 2 squamous cell and 1 small cell patients.

Study results and caveats: Significantly higher TCR diversity was found in tumor than normal lung. Tumor repertoires had a smaller top 100 clone share than normal lung.

RNA was extracted from bulk tissue without any cell sorting. Chemotherapy-naive patients with new lung cancer underwent thoracic surgery in China, August–late 2014. The TCR originated in a man between 50 and 59 years old with non-small cell lung cancer. Sequenced: lung tumor tissue. The V and J genes are TRBV28 and TRBJ1-2, with D uncertain. The CDR3 here is CASSLEAGYGGYTF. For the CDR3, the DNA is TGTGCCAGCAGCCTGGAGGCCGGTTACGGAGGCTACACCTTC.